This T cell receptor beta chain was captured by sequencing in a study of T cells in Graves' hyperthyroidism and ophthalmopathy. Regarding the study as a whole: Onset of ophthalmopathy came a median roughly 6 months after the model predicted it.

TCR beta CDR3 region amplification was performed from RNA transcripts. TCR CDR3 regions were first amplified by RT-PCR with HTBI primers. Each CDR3 protein gets one entry after TCRdb re-called the multiplex PCR reads with MiXCR. The repertoire has about 640,000 distinct CDR3 sequences, about 15% of them found once; the top ten carry around an eighth. This clonotype was seen only a few times. Its antigen remains unidentified. Looked up from germline, CDR1 is LNHDA and CDR2 is SQIVND (reference sequence). V lost 1 base to trimming and J lost 3 bases; unmatched junction nucleotides: 9. CDR3 length equals 16 residues.

Sequencing was performed on blood. This TCR derives from a woman aged 50 to 65 with Graves' ophthalmopathy. The chain has TRBV19 and TRBJ2-7, with 7 positions matching TRBD2. The chain's CDR3 is CASSIVATGGLYEQYF. The CDR3 nucleotides are TGTGCCAGTAGTATAGTCGCGACGGGAGGCCTCTACGAGCAGTACTTC.